This record covers a single TCR beta chain. This clone was seen just once. The antigen it binds to is not known. Per-base quality was not reported, and no clone a single base away is much larger than it. TCRbeta CDR3 regions were amplified from genomic DNA using the immunoSEQ Assay, a bias-controlled multiplex PCR. The paper's processing steps were these. Nucleated cell counts per sample were estimated from amplification of reference gene primers within the assay. To quantify the absolute abundance of each unique TCRbeta CDR3 rearrangement, sequence reads were collapsed and filtered. For each sample, productive Simpson clonality was calculated by taking the square root of Simpson's diversity index across productive rearrangements. TCRdb stores this immuneACCESS table with in-frame sequences only. Part of the clones is absent; in the studies checked, under half of the shortfall reflects unresolved V genes, and no reason is known for the rest. Clone size and the V and J calls come from that table; the DNA yielded D and trimming. The sample profile shows approximately 260,000 clones; around 90% of them were found once. The ten largest clonotypes hold around 2% of the sample.

Enrolling through a virtual design, the prospective study's participants ranged in age from roughly 18 to 95 years and lived across some 23 United States geographic areas. Cohort assignment in the prospective study relied on participant-reported clinical history from a screening survey and a study questionnaire. For ImmuneRACE Cohort 3, a participant was defined as recovered based on two consecutive negative NP/OP PCR tests, clearance by a healthcare professional, or resolution of symptoms. In the prospective study, mobile phlebotomists collected whole blood, serum and a nasopharyngeal or oropharyngeal swab from each participant. Additional blood draws and questionnaires over an approximately two-month period could optionally be provided by prospective study participants. Before DNA extraction, prospective study blood samples were shipped either frozen or at room temperature. The data were taken from a study of blood T cell repertoires in COVID-19 (dated by TCRdb to the early 2020s). General notes on the study: Collaborator samples came from the United States, Italy and Spain and covered acute and convalescent phases of COVID-19. The prospective study material was composed of cDNA or gDNA derived from T cells, B-cell-depleted T cells, or PBMCs. Where HLA class I and class II types were available, the types were taken from metadata supplied by the sample provider, not from assay-based typing. Subjects who had been exposed to COVID-19, were actively infected with it, or had recovered from it provided the deeply sampled blood TCRbeta repertoires that made up the dataset. Nearly every sample came with metadata listing a de-identified subject ID, COVID-19 status, age in years and sex. The repertoires were released in a freely available public database meant as a resource for research on the immune response to SARS-CoV-2. Samples came from the ongoing ImmuneRACE study (first 160 participants) plus 1,254 subjects from 6 global collaborators. General findings and caveats noted by the study authors: The amount of clinical and demographic metadata varied by source and participant and was provided uncurated.

The CDR3 holds 15 amino acids from the cysteine to the phenylalanine. Kept here is only the CDR3 DNA, which spans 45 bases and is read in frame from base 1. CDR1 and CDR2 are drawn from the germline V gene (reference sequence): LGHDT, YNNKEL. Trimming leaves V shorter by 3 bases and J shorter by 4 bases, with the junction holding 5 bases beyond the gene matches. The source material was PBMCs or T cells enriched from blood (not recorded which). Here the chain combines TRBV3-1 (or the pseudogene TRBV3-2) and TRBJ2-5; 10 of the junction bases match TRBD2. This receptor was taken from a woman younger than 30 who had recovered from COVID-19. The nucleotides are TGTGCCAGCAGCCATTCTAGCGGGGGTCCAGAGACCCAGTACTTC. It codes for CASSHSSGGPETQYF.